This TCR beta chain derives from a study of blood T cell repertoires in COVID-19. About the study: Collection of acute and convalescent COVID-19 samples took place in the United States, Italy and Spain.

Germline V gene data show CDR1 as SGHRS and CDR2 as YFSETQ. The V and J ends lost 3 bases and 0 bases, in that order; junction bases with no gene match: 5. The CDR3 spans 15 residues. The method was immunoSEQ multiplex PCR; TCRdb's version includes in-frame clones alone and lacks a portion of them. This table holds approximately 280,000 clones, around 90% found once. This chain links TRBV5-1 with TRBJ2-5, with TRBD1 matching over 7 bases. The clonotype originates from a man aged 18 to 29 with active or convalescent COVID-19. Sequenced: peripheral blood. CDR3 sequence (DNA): TGCGCCAGCAGCTCGGGACAGAGAAACCAAGAGACCCAGTACTTC. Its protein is CASSSGQRNQETQYF. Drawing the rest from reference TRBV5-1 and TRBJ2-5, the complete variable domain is KAGVTQTPRYLIKTRGQQVTLSCSPISGHRSVSWYQQTPGQGLQFLFEYFSETQRNKGNFPGRFSGRQFSNSRSEMNVSTLELGDSALYLCASSSGQRNQETQYFGPGTRLLVL.